These 26 T cell receptor beta chains share one sample of origin, sequenced in a study of CD8+CD57+ T cells in acquired aplastic anemia. Genomic DNA acted as the template from which TCR beta VDJ combination and CDR3 sequence profiling were carried out. TCRdb used MiXCR to reprocess the reads, holding one entry per CDR3 protein. The sample has roughly 170,000 distinct CDR3 sequences, 48% seen once; the top ten hold 10% to 15%. The patients chosen for sequencing had shown expansion of CD8+CD57+ cells (detected by flow cytometry). The specimen sequenced was sorted CD4+, CD8+, or CD8+CD57+ T cells (not recorded which) from PBMCs. The receptors come from a human donor with aplastic anemia.

V usage is TRBV9 and J usage is TRBJ2-7; D is possibly TRBD1 or TRBD2 (5 bases each). Germline assignment: CDR1 SGDLS and CDR2 YYNGEE. V was trimmed by 4 bases and J by 10 bases, leaving 15 bases between them. This CDR3 contains 12 residues. CDR3: CASSSGRMYQYF. The CDR3 region has the DNA TGTGCCAGCAGCTCGGGACGGATGTACCAGTACTTC. Full variable domain (remainder filled in from reference TRBV9 and TRBJ2-7): DSGVTQTPKHLITATGQRVTLRCSPRSGDLSVYWYQQSLDQGLQFLIQYYNGEERAKGNILERFSAQQFPDLHSELNLSSLELGDSALYFCASSSGRMYQYFGPGTRLTVT.

This clonotype was picked up a small number of times. The genes are TRBV29-1 and TRBJ2-1; D gene uncertain. CDR3 length: 12 residues. Germline V lookup: CDR1 SQVTM, CDR2 ANQGSEA. Trimming left V 2 bases short and J 4 bases short, with 6 bases between. The CDR3: CSVEPQYNEQFF. CDR3 bases: TGCAGCGTTGAACCACAGTACAATGAGCAGTTCTTC.

Concerning this clonotype: A much larger clone lies a single base off, so this may be a read error. V is TRBV5-1 and J is TRBJ2-3; no definite D call. The germline V gene encodes CDR1 SGHRS and CDR2 YFSETQ. Trimming shortened V by 2 bases and J by 7 bases, and 11 bases separated the two germline ends. The length of the CDR3 is 13 residues. CDR3 protein: CASSLPKEHTQYF. As DNA, the CDR3 is TGCGCCAGCAGCTTACCTAAGGAGCATACGCAGTATTTT.

The chain uses TRBV29-1 and TRBJ2-7; D is unresolved. CDR1 and CDR2 from the germline V gene are SQVTM and ANQGSEA. The CDR3 is 13 amino acids. The V gene lost 3 bases and the J gene lost 5 bases, with 14 bases spanning the gap. As DNA, the CDR3 is TGCAGCGTTGAGAGAGGTGGGCAGAACGAGCAGTACTTC. Its protein product is CSVERGGQNEQYF.

This chain uses TRBV2 with TRBJ2-7, with 7 bases that match TRBD1. V gave up 10 bases and J gave up 2 bases; unmatched junction bases: 8. Germline CDR1 and CDR2: SNHLY and FYNNEI. CDR3 size: 13 residues. CDR3 sequence: CATGVGGPYEQYF. DNA for the CDR3: TGTGCCACCGGTGTAGGGGGCCCCTACGAGCAGTACTTC.

This chain connects TRBV11-1 to TRBJ2-7; 7 nucleotides align to TRBD2. CDR3 size: 16 residues. The germline CDR1 and CDR2 sequences are SGHAT and FQDESV (reference sequence). V was clipped by 8 bases and J by 0 bases; unmatched bases: 13. The CDR3 here is CASVWGGGPTSYEQYF. In DNA, the CDR3 is TGTGCCAGCGTCTGGGGGGGAGGCCCAACCTCCTACGAGCAGTACTTC.

This clonotype has only a few counts. Since a much larger clone is just one base distant, this may be a read error. This chain connects TRBV6-1 to TRBJ2-1; 7 bases fit TRBD1. This CDR3 contains 14 residues. CDR1 is MNHNS, CDR2 SASEGT, per germline. CDR3 in DNA: TGTGCCAGCAGACGAGACAGGGAGAAGGATGAGCAGCTCTTC. As protein: CASRRDREKDEQLF.

Ten or more counts support this clonotype. A much larger clone lies a single base off, so this may be a read error. This chain connects TRBV15 to TRBJ2-7; a weak D match, TRBD1 (6 bases). The CDR3 is 15 residues long. Germline CDR1 is LNHNV and CDR2 is YYDKDF (reference sequence). CDR3 bases: TGTGCCACCAACAGAGGTAGGGACAACTCCTACGAGCAGTACTTC. This gives the protein CATNRGRDNSYEQYF.

This rearrangement joins TRBV19 to TRBJ1-6, with 8 nucleotides matching TRBD1. Germline values: CDR1 LNHDA, CDR2 SQIVND (reference sequence). With V trimmed by 9 bases and J by 7 bases, 14 bases remained unmatched. The CDR3 has 16 amino acids. CDR3 loop: CASRPHRTGPNSPLHF. The CDR3, as DNA: TGTGCCAGCAGGCCACACCGGACAGGGCCCAATTCACCCCTCCACTTT.

V is TRBV7-9 and J is TRBJ2-7; TRBD1 aligns across 7 bases. This CDR3 is 14 amino acids long. With 5 bases clipped from V and 5 bases from J, the junction kept 9 bases outside the gene matches. Germline values: CDR1 SEHNR, CDR2 FQNEAQ (reference sequence). CDR3 in DNA: TGTGCCAGCAGCGCGACAGGGTTTTTAGACGAGCAGTACTTC. This codes for CASSATGFLDEQYF.

Many counts were recorded for this clonotype. The chain employs TRBV2 and TRBJ2-4, with D perhaps assigned TRBD1 or TRBD2 (5 bases each). This CDR3 is 16 amino acids long. V was pared by 7 bases and J by 0 bases, with 16 bases between. Looked up from germline, CDR1 is SNHLY and CDR2 is FYNNEI. The CDR3 DNA is TGTGCCAGCATTCCGGGGCTCGGAATAGCCAAAAACATTCAGTACTTC. Encoded protein: CASIPGLGIAKNIQYF.

This clonotype was observed a few times. The chain recombines TRBV2 with TRBJ2-2; TRBD1 aligns across 7 bases. This CDR3 region has 15 residues. V was pared by 5 bases and J by 8 bases, with 11 bases of the junction left unmatched. Germline V gene lookup returns CDR1 SNHLY and CDR2 FYNNEI. CDR3 DNA: TGTGCCAGCAGTAGGCGGACAGGTCGGTCAGGGGAGCTGTTTTTT. Translating gives CASSRRTGRSGELFF.

The table lists this clonotype with many counts. The V gene is TRBV5-6, the J gene TRBJ2-2; 7 positions match TRBD1. The CDR3 runs 16 residues. Germline lookup yields CDR1 SGHDT and CDR2 YYEEEE. V lost 1 base to trimming and J lost 0 bases; unmatched junction nucleotides: 3. The CDR3 bases are TGTGCCAGCAGCTTGTTAGGGGGCTCGAACACCGGGGAGCTGTTTTTT. Translated: CASSLLGGSNTGELFF.

In its sample, this clonotype was seen many times. Written as DNA, the CDR3 is TGTGCCAGCAGTTCTCACGGGGCGATTGAAGCTTTCTTT. This gives the protein CASSSHGAIEAFF. The genes are TRBV6-6 and TRBJ1-1, with a tentative D call TRBD1 (5 bases). Germline values: CDR1 MNHNY, CDR2 SVGAGI (reference sequence). V was shortened by 4 bases and J by 7 bases, with 13 bases between the two germline ends. The CDR3 is 13 amino acids.

The chain joins TRBV25-1 to TRBJ1-2; D unclear. Germline V lookup: CDR1 MGHDK, CDR2 SYGVNS. The CDR3 consists of 13 residues. V shed 1 base and J shed 4 bases, with 7 bases lying between them. The CDR3 DNA reads TGTGCCAGCAGTGAATCGGGATTCTATGGCTACACCTTC. Translation: CASSESGFYGYTF.

This clonotype was found a few times. This chain connects TRBV19 to TRBJ2-2, with 9 bases that match TRBD1. The trim removed 4 bases at V and 5 bases at J, leaving 2 bases unmatched. The CDR3 contains 14 residues. Per the germline V gene, CDR1 is LNHDA and CDR2 is SQIVND (reference sequence). The CDR3 nucleotides are TGTGCCAGTAGTAGGGACAGGGTAACCGGGGAGCTGTTTTTT. Protein: CASSRDRVTGELFF.

Here the CDR3 reads CASSVLQFSDTQYF. The DNA of the CDR3 is TGTGCCAGCAGCGTTCTACAATTTTCAGATACGCAGTATTTT. The chain carries TRBV9 and TRBJ2-3; D unclear. The germline CDR1 and CDR2 sequences are SGDLS and YYNGEE. With 2 bases removed from V and 4 bases from J, the gap between germline ends came to 11 bases. The CDR3 loop spans 14 amino acids.

The rearrangement links TRBV25-1 to TRBJ2-7; TRBD1 agrees at 7 bases. The CDR3 runs to 13 residues. After removal of 9 bases from V and 3 bases from J, the junction contained 8 bases not matched to a gene. CDR1 is MGHDK and CDR2 is SYGVNS in the germline V gene. The CDR3 protein is CARPTPGGYEQYF. The CDR3 DNA sequence: TGTGCCAGACCCACGCCAGGGGGCTACGAGCAGTACTTC.

This clonotype appeared once. The junction does not match germline at one end; this may be a read error. The chain has TRBV20-1 and TRBJ2-5; tentatively, D is TRBD2 (5 bases). The CDR3 has 14 residues. Germline-derived CDR1 and CDR2 are DFQATT and SNEGSKA (reference sequence). CDR3 protein: CSARGPGIQGTQYF. The CDR3 DNA reads TGCAGTGCTAGAGGTCCCGGGATTCAAGGGACCCAGTACTTC.

The CDR3 coding sequence is TGCAGTGCTAGAGGACAATACCCATTAGCGGGAGCGGCAGATACGCAGTATTTT. Translating it yields CSARGQYPLAGAADTQYF. V is TRBV20-1 and J is TRBJ2-3, with TRBD2 matching 9 bases. The germline CDR1 and CDR2 sequences are DFQATT and SNEGSKA (reference sequence). This CDR3 region has 18 residues. Losses at the gene ends were 1 base for V and 4 bases for J; bases not matched to a gene: 15.

This clonotype has just a few counts. The rearrangement uses TRBV2 and TRBJ1-4, with D unclear. Trimming removed 8 bases at V and 0 bases at J, with 4 bases between. The germline V gene encodes CDR1 SNHLY and CDR2 FYNNEI. The CDR3 runs to 12 residues. CDR3 bases: TGTGCCAGCGGAGCAACTAATGAAAAACTGTTTTTT. It is translated as CASGATNEKLFF.

Comment on this clonotype: The junction does not match germline at one end; this may be a read error. This chain uses TRBV6-4 with TRBJ2-6; D might be TRBD1 (5 bases). Germline V gene sequence: CDR1 MRHNA, CDR2 SNTAGT. The CDR3 has 14 amino acids. The CDR3 DNA is TGTGCCAGCAGTGTACGCTCTGGGGCCCACGTCCTGACTTTC. As protein: CASSVRSGAHVLTF.

This clonotype appeared many times. The J gene is TRBJ1-4, the V gene TRBV5-1; tentatively, D is TRBD1 (6 bases). Germline lookup yields CDR1 SGHRS and CDR2 YFSETQ. The V end was cut by 0 bases, the J end by 4 bases, with 7 bases between. The CDR3 length is 14 residues. CDR3 region: CASSLGGLNEKLFF. CDR3 sequence (DNA): TGCGCCAGCAGCTTGGGGGGGCTTAATGAAAAACTGTTTTTT.

This clonotype was found a few times. The V and J genes are TRBV7-2 and TRBJ2-7, with D uncertain. The CDR3 length is 12 residues. V was cut by 5 bases and J by 7 bases, with 12 bases left in between. In germline, CDR1 is SGHTA, CDR2 FQGNSA. As DNA, the CDR3 is TGTGCCAGCAGCCTCCGGGCGTGGGAGCAGTACTTC. This codes for CASSLRAWEQYF. The variable domain in full, with the rest retrieved from reference TRBV7-2 and TRBJ2-7, is GAGVSQSPSNKVTEKGKDVELRCDPISGHTALYWYRQSLGQGLEFLIYFQGNSAPDKSGLPSDRFSAERTGGSVSTLTIQRTQQEDSAVYLCASSLRAWEQYFGPGTRLTVT.

This clonotype was found a few times. This chain uses TRBV7-9 with TRBJ1-6, with TRBD1 identical over 10 bases. The germline CDR1 and CDR2 sequences are SEHNR and FQNEAQ (reference sequence). J lost 9 bases, V lost 9 bases, and 11 bases had no gene match. CDR3 length: 15 residues. CDR3 protein: CASRGDGTGVSPLHF. The CDR3 DNA sequence: TGTGCCAGTCGCGGAGACGGGACAGGGGTTTCACCCCTCCACTTT.

This clonotype was picked up a small number of times. A single base separates this from a much larger clone, so it may be a read error. In DNA form, the CDR3 reads TGTGCCAGCAGCCCACGGGGGGGTAACTACAATGGGCAGTTCTTC. Its protein product is CASSPRGGNYNGQFF. This chain joins TRBV7-3 and TRBJ2-1, with 8 bases lining up with TRBD2. CDR3 length: 15 residues. CDR1 and CDR2 from the germline V gene are SGHTA and FQGTGA.